This record covers a single T cell receptor (beta chain). The data are from a study of blood T cell repertoires in COVID-19. Libraries were prepared by immunoSEQ multiplex PCR; TCRdb keeps only in-frame clonotypes and omits some of them. The top ten hold 0.55% to 0.8% of the sample, which has more than 150,000 clones, nearly 90% seen once. The CDR3 has 14 residues. V lost 1 base and J lost 4, with 10 bases in between. The germline CDR1 and CDR2 sequences are SSHAT and FNYEAQ (reference sequence). The specimen sequenced was peripheral blood. This TCR was recovered from a man aged 50-60 years with acute or convalescent COVID-19. The rearrangement joins TRBV7-7 to TRBJ2-5; tentative D call: TRBD1 (5 bases). CDR3: CASSLDGRAETQYF. The CDR3 region has the DNA TGTGCCAGCAGCTTAGATGGCAGGGCAGAGACCCAGTACTTC.